This TCR beta chain was profiled in a study of T cell clonotyping in hematopoietic cell transplantation. Across the whole study: Pretransplant recipient samples were taken after cytoreduction. Study outcomes and limitations: At the given depth, recipient repertoires were over 95% de novo clonotypes.

Time point denoted: recipient sample about 28 days before transplant, after cytoreduction. The protocol was immunoSEQ multiplex PCR, while the TCRdb copy is restricted to in-frame clones and leaves out a portion. The sample records some 9,400 clones, about 88% being singletons. This clone has a single count. The antigen is undetermined. Germline V gives CDR1 LGHNA, CDR2 YSLEER. The ends lost 4 bases at V and 7 bases at J; junction bases unmatched: 19. The CDR3 loop spans 18 amino acids. Sequencing used peripheral blood mononuclear cells, obtained before stem cell transplant. This receptor was identified in a woman aged 55-69 years with acute myeloid leukemia. Some clones in this sample may be carry-over from other donors' samples. V is TRBV4-3 and J is TRBJ2-5; TRBD2 matches at 9 bases. The CDR3, as DNA: TGCGCCAGCAGCCCTAACCCTCCGGGTCTAGCGGGGCCAGCGACCCAGTACTTC. The encoded protein is CASSPNPPGLAGPATQYF.